This TCR beta chain was recorded in a study of shared clonotypes between healthy human individuals (dated by TCRdb to 2019 to 2021). In terms of the full investigation: The cohort included three men and two women between 18 and 49 years of age. For each donor, CD4 naive and CD4 memory were each given three plates, CD8 naive was given two plates, and CD8 memory was given one plate. Blood TCR repertoires of several healthy adults were deeply sequenced to estimate repertoire size and the extent of clonotype sharing between individuals. To increase sequencing depth and limit assay-specific biases, different laboratories used diverse techniques to prepare libraries and sequence TCR repertoires. Between about 0.85 and 9.5 billion PBMCs per donor were obtained by leukapheresis. Study-wide conclusions, independent of this receptor: Because the study included only a small number of donors, the genetic and exposure-history diversity represented was limited. Compared with non-shared clonotypes, clonotypes shared by all four sorted-subset donors had higher generation probabilities. Estimated clonotype richness was generally larger for naive than for memory subsets. Sharing across a few donors was observed for approximately 4.6% of naive CD4, 3.5% of naive CD8, 2% to 2.5% of memory CD4, and around 0.4% of memory CD8 clonotypes. Incomplete sequencing was indicated by rarefaction of sorted-subset datasets, despite the large sequencing depth. Sampling was restricted to blood, and TCR repertoires in tissues likely differ from the TCR repertoires found in blood. Based on pairwise subsampling, the degree of clonotype sharing among donors was expected to be affected by sequencing depth.

Donors were healthy HIV-negative adults with no recently reported acute infections or vaccinations. Only Caucasian adults living in Nashville, Tennessee, USA were represented among the donors. CD4+ T cells were enriched through magnetic negative selection, after which naive cells were positively selected on CD45RA and the remaining negative fraction served as the memory subset. Blood was obtained by leukapheresis, after which PBMCs were separated by Ficoll-Histopaque density gradient centrifugation and cryopreserved in liquid nitrogen vapor phase. Analytical flow cytometry was used to check the purity and quantity of every magnetically sorted T cell population. From each sorted fraction, genomic DNA was isolated and quantified by UV absorbance on a Nanodrop 2000c. Its CDR3 holds 14 amino acids, cysteine through phenylalanine. The sequence is cut down to CDR3 DNA, 42 bases in frame from base 1. CDR1 LGHNA and CDR2 YSLEER are derived from the germline V gene. The V and J ends are trimmed by 0 bases and 7 bases, leaving 7 bases between them.

Details on this clone: The antigen this receptor binds is unknown. No quality values exist for individual bases; no much larger clone is one base distant. This sample also contains other DNA sequences that code for the same CDR3.

TCR CDR3 regions were amplified from genomic DNA by multiplex PCR using the deep immunoSEQ assay. Genomic DNA extracted from each cell subset was distributed evenly over all wells of several immunoSEQ 96-well plates, and each plate served as one replicate. For sorted subsets, about 200 ng genomic DNA, equal to some 30,000 T cell genomes, was loaded into each replicate PCR. The purified libraries were quantified using a Qubit 3.0 fluorometer, sized with a Bioanalyzer 2100, and then quantified again using the KAPA Library Quantification kit. Each immunoSEQ 96-well plate was sequenced on its own single-read 150-cycle Illumina NextSeq 550 flow cell. As for the original processing: Because only junctional sequences without quality scores were contained in the immunoSEQ output, filtering matching that applied to full-length reads could not be performed. Sequences were annotated with PyIR, a Python wrapper for IgBLAST v1.9, and V/J genes and CDR3 were assigned using IMGT germline references. Reads were filtered out if the reads had weak V/J assignments (E-value above 1e-6), no CDR3, stop codons, out-of-frame junctions, or ambiguous translated residues. A V3J clonotype was defined by an identical inferred V gene, J gene, and CDR3 amino acid sequence. Percentage overlap between repertoires was calculated by dividing the number of shared unique clonotypes by the size of the smaller repertoire. Richness of each repertoire was evaluated using RTK rarefaction, the Chao1 estimator, and Recon v2.1 estimates of unobserved clonotypes. For all TCRbeta clonotypes obtained by the gDNA method from four donors, generation probabilities were computed with OLGA. In TCRdb, the immuneACCESS table is reduced to in-frame sequences with V and J assigned. These tables do not hold every clone; where another copy was compared, an unresolved V gene accounts for under half, and the others remain unexplained. That table gives V, J and clone size, and the DNA gave D and trimming. A total of some 2,000,000 clones appear in this sample, approximately 95% of them only once. 0.13% of the sample is taken by the ten largest.

The sample comprised naive CD4+ T cells sorted from blood. What the cell subset or site label conveys for this sample: CD45RA+ positively selected. The receptor was isolated from a man in his late teens or twenties in good health. The sequence joins TRBV4-3 to TRBJ1-6, with the D gene uncertain. CDR3 reads: CASSQDPGNSPLHF. The bases read TGCGCCAGCAGCCAAGATCCAGGCAATTCACCCCTCCACTTT.